This T cell receptor (beta chain) was identified during a study of blood T cells in healthy people across ages. Peripheral blood samples of 9 to 10 milliliters were drawn from each donor. There were at least 5.5 micrograms of total RNA extracted from every sample. Trimming shortened V by 0 bases and J by 11 bases, and 22 bases separated the two germline ends. The CDR3 sequence is 16 residues long. Germline CDR1 and CDR2: SEHNR and FQNEAQ (reference sequence). PCR was performed a second time for about 6 to 11 cycles using a sample-barcoded 5' primer and a J-beta primer mix. Each TCR beta cDNA got a 12-nucleotide random molecular identifier. Sequencing of every sample gave 3 million or more CDR3-containing paired-end reads. Via MiXCR, TCRdb re-called the 5' RACE reads, giving one row per CDR3 protein. Of roughly 560,000 distinct CDR3 sequences listed, about 25% were seen once; the top ten hold 8.7%. These data were likewise used in another study, on T cells of mothers and their children.

Sequencing was performed on blood. V and J are TRBV7-9 and TRBJ2-5, with D perhaps TRBD2 (6 bases). The sequence was obtained from a boy aged 5-17 years in good health. The CDR3 loop is CASSLAGGDPVYVQYF. In DNA form, the CDR3 reads TGTGCCAGCAGCTTAGCGGGGGGAGACCCGGTTTACGTGCAGTACTTC.